This T cell receptor (beta chain) was observed in a study of blood T cell repertoires in COVID-19. Profiling relied on immunoSEQ multiplex PCR, and the TCRdb table lists in-frame clones only, not all of them. The sample has 250,000 to 350,000 clones; around nine tenths are singletons. The CDR3 sequence is 16 residues long. J gave up 7 bases and V 4 bases, and 7 bases lay outside the gene matches. Germline-derived CDR1 and CDR2 are SGHRS and YFSETQ. The V call is TRBV5-1, the J call TRBJ2-1; 14 positions agree with TRBD2. This sequence originates from a young man with acute or convalescent COVID-19. Material for sequencing was peripheral blood. The CDR3 coding sequence is TGCGCCAGCAGCGCACAGACTAGCGGGGGGGCGAATGAGCAGTTCTTC. This translates into CASSAQTSGGANEQFF. Full variable domain (outside the CDR3, taken from reference TRBV5-1 and TRBJ2-1): KAGVTQTPRYLIKTRGQQVTLSCSPISGHRSVSWYQQTPGQGLQFLFEYFSETQRNKGNFPGRFSGRQFSNSRSEMNVSTLELGDSALYLCASSAQTSGGANEQFFGPGTRLTVL.